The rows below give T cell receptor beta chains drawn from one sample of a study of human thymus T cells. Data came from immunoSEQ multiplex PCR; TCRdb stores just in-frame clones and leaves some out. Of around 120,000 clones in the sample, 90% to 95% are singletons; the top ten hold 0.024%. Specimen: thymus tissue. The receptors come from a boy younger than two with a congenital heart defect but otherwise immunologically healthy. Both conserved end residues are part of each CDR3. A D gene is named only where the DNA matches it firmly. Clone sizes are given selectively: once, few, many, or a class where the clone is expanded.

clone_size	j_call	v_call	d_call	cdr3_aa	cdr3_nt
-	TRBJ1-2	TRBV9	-	CASSVGTGSYGYTF	TGTGCCAGCAGCGTAGGGACTGGATCCTATGGCTACACCTTC
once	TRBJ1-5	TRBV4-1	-	CASSQGWPIKPQHF	TGCGCCAGCAGCCAAGGGTGGCCTATCAAGCCCCAGCATTTT
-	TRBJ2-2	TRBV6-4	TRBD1	CASSDPHYRGPRFFGAAGELFF	TGTGCCAGCAGTGACCCCCACTACAGGGGCCCCCGGTTTTTTGGGGCCGCCGGGGAGCTGTTTTTT
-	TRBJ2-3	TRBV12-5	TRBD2	CASGGLAGADTQYF	TGTGCTAGTGGAGGACTAGCGGGCGCAGATACGCAGTATTTT
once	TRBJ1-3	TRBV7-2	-	CASSFGTPGNTIYF	TGTGCCAGCAGCTTCGGGACTCCTGGAAACACCATATATTTT
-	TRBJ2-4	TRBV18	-	CASSPIWRLAKNIQYF	TGTGCCAGCTCACCAATTTGGAGGCTAGCCAAAAACATTCAGTACTTC
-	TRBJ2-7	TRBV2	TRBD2	CASRVAGVIYEQYF	TGTGCCAGCAGGGTAGCGGGCGTAATTTACGAGCAGTACTTC
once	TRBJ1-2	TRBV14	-	CASSQGLSPGSYTF	TGTGCCAGCAGCCAAGGCCTTTCCCCGGGCAGCTACACCTTC
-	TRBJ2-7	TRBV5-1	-	CASRDPGHRSYEQYF	TGCGCCAGCAGGGATCCGGGACACCGCTCCTACGAGCAGTACTTC
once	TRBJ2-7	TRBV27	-	CASSPGVVAYEQYF	TGTGCCAGCAGCCCCGGGGTAGTAGCCTACGAGCAGTACTTC
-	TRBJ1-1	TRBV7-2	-	CASSPSKRAVRAFF	TGTGCCAGCAGCCCCTCCAAACGGGCTGTTCGGGCTTTCTTT
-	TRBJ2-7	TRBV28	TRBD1	CASSVSDRAHEQYF	TGTGCCAGCAGTGTGTCGGACAGGGCCCACGAGCAGTACTTC
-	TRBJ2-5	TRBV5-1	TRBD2	CASSAVGTAGGQGEETQYF	TGCGCCAGCAGCGCAGTTGGGACAGCGGGGGGGCAAGGCGAGGAGACCCAGTACTTC
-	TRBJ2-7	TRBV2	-	CASTIAEGTPFYEQYF	TGTGCCAGCACGATAGCAGAGGGGACCCCCTTCTACGAGCAGTACTTC
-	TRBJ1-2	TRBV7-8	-	CASSSEGLYGYTF	TGTGCCAGCAGCTCTGAAGGGCTCTATGGCTACACCTTC
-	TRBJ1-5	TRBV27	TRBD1	CASSSRLDRNQPQHF	TGTGCCAGCAGTTCCCGTCTGGACAGGAATCAGCCCCAGCATTTT
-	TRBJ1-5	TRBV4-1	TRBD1	CASSQDIRDRGEWQPQHF	TGCGCCAGCAGCCAAGATATTAGGGACAGGGGCGAATGGCAGCCCCAGCATTTT
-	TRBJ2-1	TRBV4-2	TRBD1	CASSQGDREEEQFF	TGTGCCAGCAGCCAGGGGGACAGGGAGGAGGAGCAGTTCTTC
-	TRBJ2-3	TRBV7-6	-	CASSPSRGLNTDTQYF	TGTGCCAGCAGCCCCTCTAGGGGACTTAACACAGATACGCAGTATTTT
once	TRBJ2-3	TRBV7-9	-	CASSGRLGGLADTQYF	TGTGCCAGCAGCGGAAGGTTGGGGGGGCTTGCAGATACGCAGTATTTT
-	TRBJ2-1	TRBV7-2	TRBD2	CASSLRGGRGGPYNEQFF	TGTGCCAGCAGCCTCCGAGGAGGGCGGGGGGGCCCCTACAATGAGCAGTTCTTC
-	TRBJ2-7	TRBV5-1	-	CASSLTAYEQYF	TGCGCCAGCAGCTTGACAGCCTACGAGCAGTACTTC
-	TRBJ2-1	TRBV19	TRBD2	CASSIRLAGGVCNDEQFF	TGTGCCAGTAGTATAAGGCTAGCGGGGGGGGTTTGTAACGATGAGCAGTTCTTC
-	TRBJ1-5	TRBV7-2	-	CASSLNRQWSNQPQHF	TGTGCCAGCAGCTTAAACAGGCAGTGGAGCAATCAGCCCCAGCATTTT
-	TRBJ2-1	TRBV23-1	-	CASSQSPTPSSYNEQFF	TGCGCCAGCAGTCAATCCCCCACTCCCTCATCCTACAATGAGCAGTTCTTC